This passage covers 24 T cell receptor beta chains from one sample sequenced in a study of T cell changes during pregnancy in multiple sclerosis. Measured with immunoSEQ multiplex PCR; TCRdb has only the in-frame clones, and not every one. The data contain roughly 86,000 clones, almost 95% of them singletons. The input for sequencing was peripheral blood, taken in the first trimester of pregnancy. These receptors originate from a female donor with multiple sclerosis, enrolled in a pregnancy study.

The chain employs TRBV6-6 and TRBJ2-3; 10 nucleotides line up with TRBD2. Germline V gives CDR1 MNHNY, CDR2 SVGAGI (reference sequence). The ends lost 5 bases at V and 2 bases at J; junction bases unmatched: 7. CDR3 size: 16 residues. CDR3 sequence (DNA): TGTGCCAGCAGTGTCCTAGCGGGAGTTAACACAGATACGCAGTATTTT. Translated: CASSVLAGVNTDTQYF.

This rearrangement joins TRBV6-5 to TRBJ2-7, with D perhaps TRBD2 (5 bases). The germline V gene has CDR1 MNHEY and CDR2 SVGAGI. This CDR3 has 14 residues. V shed 8 bases and J shed 5 bases, with 19 bases lying between them. This CDR3 reads CASAPGGPRDEQYF. DNA of the CDR3: TGTGCCAGCGCGCCAGGAGGCCCGAGGGACGAGCAGTACTTC.

The chain has TRBV18 and TRBJ2-5, with a possible D match to TRBD2 (5 bases). The CDR3 is 14 residues long. Germline-derived CDR1 and CDR2 are KGHSH and LQKENI. Trimming took 1 base from V and 1 from J, leaving 7 bases between them. The CDR3 nucleotides are TGTGCCAGCTCACCACGGGGAGTCCAAGAGACCCAGTACTTC. Translation gives CASSPRGVQETQYF.

The V and J genes are TRBV6-1 and TRBJ1-1, with D possibly being TRBD1 (5 bases). The CDR3 sequence is 14 residues long. Trimming removed 4 bases at V and 1 base at J, with 10 bases between. Looked up from germline, CDR1 is MNHNS and CDR2 is SASEGT. In DNA form, the CDR3 reads TGTGCCAGCAGTGTGGGGCGACAGAACACTGAAGCTTTCTTT. The encoded protein is CASSVGRQNTEAFF.

V usage is TRBV7-8 and J usage is TRBJ2-7; 11 nucleotides agree with TRBD1. Germline V gene lookup returns CDR1 SGHVS and CDR2 FQNEAQ. The CDR3 runs to 16 residues. The trim removed 3 bases at V and 6 bases at J, leaving 10 bases unmatched. The CDR3 is CASSFAPDRGLGEQYF. CDR3 nucleotides: TGTGCCAGCAGCTTCGCTCCGGACAGGGGGCTGGGCGAGCAGTACTTC. The full variable domain, its missing parts supplied by reference TRBV7-8 and TRBJ2-7, is GAGVSQSPRYKVAKRGQDVALRCDPISGHVSLFWYQQALGQGPEFLTYFQNEAQLDKSGLPSDRFFAERPEGSVSTLKIQRTQQEDSAVYLCASSFAPDRGLGEQYFGPGTRLTVT.

The chain is built from TRBV28 and TRBJ2-3, with 12 bases aligning to TRBD2. Germline V lookup: CDR1 MDHEN, CDR2 SYDVKM. J gave up 4 bases and V 6 bases, and 2 bases lay outside the gene matches. The CDR3 length is 14 residues. In DNA form, the CDR3 reads TGTGCCAGCAGACTAGCGGGAGGATCAGATACGCAGTATTTT. Protein: CASRLAGGSDTQYF.

The chain couples TRBV27 to TRBJ2-1, with D unclear. Germline CDR1 reads MNHEY; CDR2 reads SMNVEV (reference sequence). The length of the CDR3 is 14 residues. V lost 0 bases and J 9 bases, leaving 12 bases between the germline ends. CDR3 nucleotide sequence: TGTGCCAGCAGTTTATCGGTCCTGTTGCGTGAGCAGTTCTTC. Encoded protein: CASSLSVLLREQFF.

The chain employs TRBV7-9 and TRBJ2-5; D gene uncertain. This CDR3 spans 16 amino acids. Trimming left V 1 base short and J 5 bases short, with 17 bases between. Germline CDR1 SEHNR, CDR2 FQNEAQ (reference sequence). Here the CDR3 reads CASSLGPRQVQETQYF. The CDR3 bases are TGTGCCAGCAGCTTAGGGCCCCGGCAGGTTCAGGAGACCCAGTACTTC.

The V call is TRBV12-2, the J call TRBJ1-5; the table's D call, TRBD1, has no DNA check behind it. TRBV12-2 corresponds to a pseudogene. CDR3 length: 15 amino acids. As DNA, the CDR3 is TGTGCAAGTCGGGACAGGGGATATAGCAATCAGCCCCAGCATTTT. Translation gives CASRDRGYSNQPQHF.

The genes are TRBV10-3 and TRBJ1-1; TRBD1 aligns across 8 bases. V lost 6 bases and J lost 2; bases outside the gene matches: 2. The germline gives CDR1 ENHRY, CDR2 SYGVKD. There are 13 residues in the CDR3. The CDR3 region is CAIRGQGNTEAFF. The DNA for the CDR3 is TGTGCCATCAGAGGACAGGGTAACACTGAAGCTTTCTTT.

The rearrangement links TRBV6-5 to TRBJ1-4; possibly TRBD1 for D (6 bases). Germline assignment: CDR1 MNHEY and CDR2 SVGAGI. The CDR3 is made up of 15 amino acids. V lost 0 bases to trimming and J lost 5 bases, with 10 bases between them. The CDR3 DNA sequence: TGTGCCAGCAGTTACTCCGGGACAAAGAATGAAAAACTGTTTTTT. Its translation: CASSYSGTKNEKLFF.

J is TRBJ2-2 and V is TRBV6-5, with 10 bases that match TRBD1. Germline V gene data show CDR1 as MNHEY and CDR2 as SVGAGI. The CDR3 is made up of 15 amino acids. V was pared by 6 bases and J by 3 bases, with 4 bases of the junction left unmatched. The CDR3 DNA reads as TGTGCCAGCAGCGACAGGGGGCAGGACACCGGGGAGCTGTTTTTT. It encodes CASSDRGQDTGELFF.

J is TRBJ2-7 and V is TRBV28; TRBD2 agrees at 13 bases. The CDR3 is 15 residues long. V was pared by 6 bases and J by 5 bases, with 7 bases of the junction left unmatched. The germline gives CDR1 MDHEN, CDR2 SYDVKM. The CDR3 bases are TGTGCCAGCAGATCCGGACTAGCGGGAGCCCACGAGCAGTACTTC. Amino acid sequence: CASRSGLAGAHEQYF.

In its sample, this clone was seen a few times. The chain uses TRBV27 and TRBJ1-5; the match to TRBD1 covers 7 bases. Germline CDR1 reads MNHEY; CDR2 reads SMNVEV (reference sequence). The CDR3 is 12 amino acids. Trimming at V came to 6 bases and at J to 7 bases, leaving 3 bases not matched to a gene. The CDR3 sequence is CASRTGYQPQHF. In DNA, the CDR3 is TGTGCCAGCAGGACAGGGTACCAGCCCCAGCATTTT.

V usage is TRBV5-1 and J usage is TRBJ2-7; 8 bases match TRBD1. CDR1 is SGHRS, CDR2 YFSETQ, per germline. The CDR3 is 12 amino acids. The V segment lost 2 bases and the J segment 6 bases; nucleotides outside the gene matches: 1. Here the CDR3 reads CASSFTGGEQYF. In DNA form, the CDR3 reads TGCGCCAGCAGCTTCACAGGGGGCGAGCAGTACTTC.

The chain carries TRBV19 and TRBJ1-5; TRBD1 aligns across 7 bases. Per germline, CDR1 LNHDA and CDR2 SQIVND (reference sequence). V lost 3 bases and J lost 4; bases outside the gene matches: 9. The CDR3 is made up of 16 amino acids. The CDR3 DNA sequence: TGTGCCAGTAGTATGGGGTGGGACAGTCATAATCAGCCCCAGCATTTT. The encoded protein is CASSMGWDSHNQPQHF.

This rearrangement joins TRBV27 to TRBJ2-1, with TRBD1 identical over 10 bases. CDR3 length: 16 residues. The germline CDR1 and CDR2 sequences are MNHEY and SMNVEV (reference sequence). V gave up 1 base and J gave up 6 bases; unmatched junction bases: 6. CDR3 nucleotide sequence: TGTGCCAGCAGTTTATTTCCTTGGACAGGGGGCAATGAGCAGTTCTTC. This encodes CASSLFPWTGGNEQFF.

The rearrangement uses TRBV2 and TRBJ1-3; D remains unclear. Trimming shortened V by 3 bases and J by 0 bases, and 12 bases separated the two germline ends. From germline, CDR1 is SNHLY and CDR2 FYNNEI. This CDR3 comprises 16 residues. CDR3 nucleotides: TGTGCCAGCAGTGAGGGAGGGTACGGCTCTGGAAACACCATATATTTT. This codes for CASSEGGYGSGNTIYF.

The chain links TRBV5-4 to TRBJ1-1; 8 bases are a match to TRBD1. The CDR3 is made up of 15 amino acids. Trimming removed 1 base from V and 2 bases from J; junction bases left unmatched: 4. Looked up from germline, CDR1 is SGHNT and CDR2 is YYREEE (reference sequence). This chain's CDR3 is CASSLKGTGNTEAFF. The CDR3 bases are TGTGCCAGCAGCTTGAAGGGGACAGGCAACACTGAAGCTTTCTTT.

The chain uses TRBV19 and TRBJ1-2, with a weak D call TRBD1 (5 bases). This CDR3 is built from 12 residues. With 10 bases removed from V and 0 bases from J, the gap between germline ends came to 9 bases. From germline, CDR1 is LNHDA and CDR2 SQIVND (reference sequence). DNA of the CDR3: TGTGCCACCGAACAGGCTAACTATGGCTACACCTTC. It is translated as CATEQANYGYTF.

The rearrangement links TRBV27 to TRBJ2-1; TRBD2 matches 11 bases. There are 17 residues in the CDR3. Looked up from germline, CDR1 is MNHEY and CDR2 is SMNVEV (reference sequence). J was trimmed by 5 bases and V by 3 bases; bases with no gene match: 9. DNA of the CDR3: TGTGCCAGCAGTTTGGGGATGGGGACTAGCGGACACAATGAGCAGTTCTTC. Translation gives CASSLGMGTSGHNEQFF.

The genes are TRBV19 and TRBJ1-1; D not certain. Germline lookup yields CDR1 LNHDA and CDR2 SQIVND (reference sequence). CDR3 length: 13 amino acids. V lost 5 bases and J lost 1, with 8 bases in between. The CDR3 loop reads CASSGQENTEAFF. The DNA for the CDR3 is TGTGCCAGTAGTGGGCAGGAGAACACTGAAGCTTTCTTT.

This sequence joins TRBV9 and TRBJ2-7; possible D gene TRBD2, 6 bases. Trimming pared 4 bases from V and 0 bases from J, leaving 11 bases between. The CDR3 loop spans 14 amino acids. Germline V gene lookup returns CDR1 SGDLS and CDR2 YYNGEE. CDR3 bases: TGTGCCAGCAGCATCGGGACTGGCTCCTACGAGCAGTACTTC. It specifies CASSIGTGSYEQYF.

The chain employs TRBV7-8 and TRBJ2-7; 9 nucleotides match TRBD1. The CDR3 runs 15 residues. V lost 1 base to trimming and J lost 2 bases; unmatched junction nucleotides: 3. Germline assignment: CDR1 SGHVS and CDR2 FQNEAQ. The CDR3 DNA is TGTGCCAGCAGCTTAGGGCGGACAGGGGCCTACGAGCAGTACTTC. This translates into CASSLGRTGAYEQYF.